The present T cell receptor (beta chain) was sequenced within a study of shared clonotypes between healthy human individuals. Regarding the study as a whole: Unshared clonotypes carried lower generation probabilities than those common to all four donors.

About this clone itself: Its antigen remains unknown.

The CDR3 totals 15 residues. Trimming removed 5 bases from V and 3 bases from J; junction bases left unmatched: 8. Germline assignment: CDR1 SEHNR and CDR2 FQNEAQ (reference sequence). Profiling relied on immunoSEQ multiplex PCR, and the TCRdb table lists in-frame clones only, not all of them. Among over a million clones listed, approximately 96% were seen once. The sample consisted of naive CD4+ T cells sorted from blood. Subset specified: CD45RA+ positively selected. V usage is TRBV7-9 and J usage is TRBJ2-7; 9 bases are shared with TRBD2. This clonotype originated in a man aged 30 to 39 in good health. CDR3 loop: CASSLSSGKIYEQYF. For the CDR3, the DNA is TGTGCCAGCAGCCTATCTAGCGGGAAGATCTACGAGCAGTACTTC.